These 26 T cell receptor beta chains came from one sample sequenced in a study of blood T cell repertoires in COVID-19. Only in-frame clones appear in the TCRdb table, and some are missing; sequencing was by immunoSEQ multiplex PCR. The sample includes roughly 500,000 clones, 89% of them seen just once. The sequenced material came from peripheral blood. The receptor set was obtained from a man aged 18 to 29 with COVID-19, enrolled during active disease.

The J gene is TRBJ2-7, the V gene TRBV6-5; tentatively, D is TRBD2 (6 bases). The CDR3 loop spans 10 amino acids. The germline CDR1 and CDR2 sequences are MNHEY and SVGAGI. The DNA of the CDR3 is TGTGCAGCCACGGGAGAAGAGCAGTACTTC. Amino acid sequence: CAATGEEQYF.

The rearrangement links TRBV7-9 to TRBJ2-5; 9 nucleotides match TRBD2. This CDR3 has 16 amino acids. The V and J ends lost 5 bases and 2 bases, in that order; junction bases with no gene match: 9. The germline V gene encodes CDR1 SEHNR and CDR2 FQNEAQ (reference sequence). The chain's CDR3 is CASSTISGSAQETQYF. The CDR3 nucleotides are TGTGCCAGCAGCACCATTAGCGGGAGCGCACAAGAGACCCAGTACTTC.

V is TRBV15 and J is TRBJ2-7; no clear D gene. Trimming removed 1 base from V and 1 base from J, with 8 bases in between. The CDR3 contains 14 residues. Per germline, CDR1 LNHNV and CDR2 YYDKDF (reference sequence). CDR3: CATSRGVRSYEQYF. DNA for the CDR3: TGTGCCACCAGCAGAGGCGTCAGGTCCTACGAGCAGTACTTC.

This chain joins TRBV29-1 and TRBJ1-1; 7 bases align to TRBD1. There are 20 residues in the CDR3. The trim removed 2 bases at V and 5 bases at J, leaving 26 bases unmatched. Germline-derived CDR1 and CDR2 are SQVTM and ANQGSEA. In nucleotides, the CDR3 is TGCAGCGTTGAAAATAGTGAGGGGGCAATTCGTGGGGCGGGAAGGACTGAAGCTTTCTTT. Amino acids: CSVENSEGAIRGAGRTEAFF. Looking up the rest from reference TRBV29-1 and TRBJ1-1 gives the full variable domain: SAVISQKPSRDICQRGTSLTIQCQVDSQVTMMFWYRQQPGQSLTLIATANQGSEATYESGFVIDKFPISRPNLTFSTLTVSNMSPEDSSIYLCSVENSEGAIRGAGRTEAFFGQGTRLTVV.

The CDR3 loop is CASSQRGRSPLHF. The CDR3 DNA follows: TGTGCCAGCAGTCAGAGGGGGAGATCACCCCTCCACTTT. The chain combines TRBV6-5 with TRBJ1-6; tentative D call: TRBD1 (6 bases). CDR3 length: 13 residues. CDR1 MNHEY and CDR2 SVGAGI come from the germline V gene. Trimming left V 5 bases short and J 10 bases short, with 12 bases between.

The gene calls are TRBV5-6 and TRBJ2-1; 15 bases map to TRBD2. The CDR3 sequence is 17 residues long. V dropped 0 bases and J dropped 8; count of bases not matched to a gene: 6. Germline loops: CDR1 SGHDT, CDR2 YYEEEE. The CDR3 sequence: CASSLAGGLAGGYEQFF. CDR3 coding DNA: TGTGCCAGCAGCTTGGCCGGGGGACTAGCGGGAGGCTATGAGCAGTTCTTC.

The V and J genes are TRBV27 and TRBJ2-7; 8 nucleotides line up with TRBD1. The CDR3 runs 16 residues. V lost 5 bases to trimming and J lost 0 bases; unmatched junction nucleotides: 9. The germline CDR1 and CDR2 sequences are MNHEY and SMNVEV (reference sequence). This CDR3 is CASSIIFGTGSYEQYF. Written as DNA, the CDR3 is TGTGCCAGCAGTATAATTTTCGGGACAGGCTCCTACGAGCAGTACTTC.

This clone was seen a single time. The chain combines TRBV10-3 with TRBJ1-1, with D possibly being TRBD1 (5 bases). This CDR3 region has 13 residues. The ends were cut back, 6 bases at V and 0 bases at J, with 8 bases in the middle. Germline V gives CDR1 ENHRY, CDR2 SYGVKD. The CDR3: CAISDRLNTEAFF. In DNA, the CDR3 is TGTGCCATCAGCGACAGACTGAACACTGAAGCTTTCTTT.

This chain joins TRBV19 and TRBJ2-3, with D hard to call. The germline V and J ends were trimmed by 1 base and 2 bases, with 13 bases remaining between them. Germline assignment: CDR1 LNHDA and CDR2 SQIVND (reference sequence). This CDR3 is built from 16 residues. CDR3 in DNA: TGTGCCAGTAGTATAGCGATAGTACCCCCCACAGATACGCAGTATTTT. Translated: CASSIAIVPPTDTQYF.

The rearrangement joins TRBV19 to TRBJ2-7, with D unresolved. V was trimmed by 4 bases and J by 3 bases, leaving 16 bases between them. Germline CDR1 and CDR2: LNHDA and SQIVND (reference sequence). CDR3 length: 15 amino acids. The CDR3 coding sequence is TGTGCCAGTAGTAGGGTGGGCAGGTACAACTACGAGCAGTACTTC. This gives the protein CASSRVGRYNYEQYF.

The genes are TRBV2 and TRBJ2-7; TRBD1 matches 7 bases. Germline CDR1 is SNHLY and CDR2 is FYNNEI. V lost 4 bases, J lost 2 bases, and 5 bases stayed unmatched. This CDR3 contains 14 residues. CDR3 sequence reads: CASSGGQAPYEQYF. The CDR3 region has the DNA TGTGCCAGCAGTGGAGGACAGGCCCCCTACGAGCAGTACTTC.

This clone was counted once. CDR3 sequence reads: CASSLDRGHIDTQYF. DNA of the CDR3: TGTGCCAGCAGCTTGGACAGGGGGCACATAGATACGCAGTATTTT. The chain has TRBV5-5 and TRBJ2-3; 9 bases are shared with TRBD1. Germline CDR1 is SGHKS and CDR2 is YYEKEE (reference sequence). V was pared by 0 bases and J by 5 bases, with 4 bases of the junction left unmatched. The CDR3 consists of 15 residues.

The chain uses TRBV12-3 or TRBV12-4 and TRBJ2-7, with TRBD2 identical over 10 bases. The V segment lost 6 bases and the J segment 7 bases; nucleotides outside the gene matches: 6. The CDR3 extends over 13 amino acids. For the CDR3, the DNA is TGTGCCAGCAGCCCCGGGACTAGCGTAGAGCAGTACTTC. Translating gives CASSPGTSVEQYF.

The chain combines TRBV6-1 with TRBJ1-2; no reliable D call. Looked up from germline, CDR1 is MNHNS and CDR2 is SASEGT. V was pared by 1 base and J by 4 bases, with 13 bases between. This CDR3 spans 15 amino acids. CDR3 nucleotides: TGTGCCAGCAGTGAAGGTCGAATAGATCTCTATGGCTACACCTTC. Protein sequence: CASSEGRIDLYGYTF.

The V and J genes are TRBV19 and TRBJ1-5, with a weak D call TRBD1 (6 bases). The germline V gene has CDR1 LNHDA and CDR2 SQIVND (reference sequence). V lost 5 bases and J 4 bases, leaving 15 bases between the germline ends. The length of the CDR3 is 15 residues. The CDR3 DNA reads as TGTGCCAGTAGTCTCCGACAGGAGCCTAATCAGCCCCAGCATTTT. Translation gives CASSLRQEPNQPQHF.

This sequence joins TRBV14 and TRBJ2-7, with 9 bases aligning to TRBD1. CDR1 and CDR2 (germline): SGHDN, FVKESK. The ends lost 4 bases at V and 3 bases at J; junction bases unmatched: 10. This CDR3 contains 16 residues. This CDR3 is CASSPKGGDRVYEQYF. CDR3 nucleotides: TGTGCCAGCAGCCCGAAGGGAGGGGACAGGGTCTACGAGCAGTACTTC. The entire variable domain, with the rest obtained from reference TRBV14 and TRBJ2-7, is as follows: EAGVTQFPSHSVIEKGQTVTLRCDPISGHDNLYWYRRVMGKEIKFLLHFVKESKQDESGMPNNRFLAERTGGTYSTLKVQPAELEDSGVYFCASSPKGGDRVYEQYFGPGTRLTVT.

V is TRBV10-2 and J is TRBJ2-7; TRBD1 aligns across 7 bases. The J segment lost 2 bases and the V segment lost 6 bases, leaving 4 bases of the junction unmatched. Per germline, CDR1 WSHSY and CDR2 SAAADI. The CDR3 length is 13 residues. The CDR3 sequence: CASRGTDPYEQYF. The CDR3 DNA is TGCGCCAGCAGAGGGACAGATCCCTACGAGCAGTACTTC.

The gene calls are TRBV4-2 and TRBJ2-7, with 8 bases lining up with TRBD2. This CDR3 region has 16 residues. V was pared by 0 bases and J by 4 bases, with 8 bases of the junction left unmatched. The germline V gene has CDR1 LGHNA and CDR2 YNFKEQ. In DNA, the CDR3 is TGTGCCAGCAGCCAAGACTTGGTAGCGGGACCTTACGAGCAGTACTTC. It encodes CASSQDLVAGPYEQYF.

This rearrangement joins TRBV10-1 to TRBJ2-5, with TRBD1 identical over 7 bases. Germline loops: CDR1 WNHNN, CDR2 SYGVQD (reference sequence). The ends lost 6 bases at V and 5 bases at J; junction bases unmatched: 6. CDR3 length equals 13 residues. CDR3 residues: CASSTTGVETQYF. CDR3 bases: TGCGCCAGCAGCACCACAGGGGTTGAGACCCAGTACTTC.

This clone was seen just once. The chain uses TRBV27 and TRBJ2-3; the match to TRBD1 covers 9 bases. This CDR3 has 16 residues. V trimming: 6 bases; J trimming: 5 bases; junction bases outside the gene matches: 12. Germline loops: CDR1 MNHEY, CDR2 SMNVEV (reference sequence). The CDR3 spells CASSRRSGQGQDTQYF. Written as DNA, the CDR3 is TGTGCCAGCAGCCGCCGGTCGGGACAGGGTCAAGATACGCAGTATTTT.

This chain connects TRBV30 to TRBJ2-7; 8 bases are shared with TRBD2. V gave up 5 bases and J gave up 0 bases; unmatched junction bases: 33. The CDR3 runs to 23 residues. Per germline, CDR1 GTSNPN and CDR2 SVGIG (reference sequence). CDR3 nucleotide sequence: TGTGCCTGGGTAGAATACAGACGGGGGGCCGGGACTAGTCTGACCCGGAGCTCCTACGAGCAGTACTTC. Protein: CAWVEYRRGAGTSLTRSSYEQYF.

The V gene is TRBV19, the J gene TRBJ1-5; TRBD1 matches at 10 bases. Germline assignment: CDR1 LNHDA and CDR2 SQIVND (reference sequence). V gave up 5 bases and J gave up 5 bases; unmatched junction bases: 6. The CDR3 is made up of 15 amino acids. DNA of the CDR3: TGTGCCAGTAGTTCCGGGACAGGGGACTATCAGCCCCAGCATTTT. Amino acid sequence: CASSSGTGDYQPQHF.

This clone came up once. The chain uses TRBV6-1 and TRBJ1-1; weak D call: TRBD1 (5 bases). The germline V and J ends were trimmed by 3 bases and 4 bases, with 6 bases remaining between them. CDR1 MNHNS and CDR2 SASEGT come from the germline V gene. The CDR3 is made up of 12 amino acids. CDR3 nucleotide sequence: TGTGCCAGCAGTGACAGGGTCACTGAAGCTTTCTTT. The encoded protein is CASSDRVTEAFF.

The gene calls are TRBV7-3 and TRBJ2-1, with 10 positions matching TRBD2. Germline V lookup: CDR1 SGHTA, CDR2 FQGTGA. The CDR3 length is 15 residues. The trim removed 4 bases at V and 6 bases at J, leaving 6 bases unmatched. The CDR3 spells CASSSGSGRGNEQFF. Written as DNA, the CDR3 is TGTGCCAGCAGCTCAGGGAGCGGGAGGGGCAATGAGCAGTTCTTC.

V usage is TRBV28 and J usage is TRBJ2-1; 10 bases fit TRBD2. J lost 7 bases, V lost 5 bases, and 5 bases had no gene match. This CDR3 region has 14 residues. In germline, CDR1 is MDHEN, CDR2 SYDVKM. The CDR3 region has the DNA TGTGCCAGCAGTATACTAGCGGGACAGAATGAGCAGTTCTTC. Amino acids: CASSILAGQNEQFF. Looking up the rest from reference TRBV28 and TRBJ2-1 gives the full variable domain: DVKVTQSSRYLVKRTGEKVFLECVQDMDHENMFWYRQDPGLGLRLIYFSYDVKMKEKGDIPEGYSVSREKKERFSLILESASTNQTSMYLCASSILAGQNEQFFGPGTRLTVL.

The chain uses TRBV6-4 and TRBJ1-6; D is uncertain. CDR3 length: 12 amino acids. CDR1 and CDR2 from the germline V gene are MRHNA and SNTAGT. Trimming left V 5 bases short and J 9 bases short, with 8 bases between. In nucleotides, the CDR3 is TGTGCCAGCAGTCAACATGTTTCACCCCTCCACTTT. It translates to CASSQHVSPLHF.